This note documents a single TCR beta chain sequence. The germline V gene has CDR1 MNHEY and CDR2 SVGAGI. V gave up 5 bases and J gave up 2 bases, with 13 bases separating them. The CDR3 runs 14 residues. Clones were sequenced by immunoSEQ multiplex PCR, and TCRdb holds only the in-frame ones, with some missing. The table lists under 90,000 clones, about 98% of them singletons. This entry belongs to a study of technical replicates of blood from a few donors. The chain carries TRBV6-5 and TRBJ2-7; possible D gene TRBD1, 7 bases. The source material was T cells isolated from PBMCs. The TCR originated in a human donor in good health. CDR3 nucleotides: TGTGCCAGCAGTGCACAGGGGAGGCCCTACGAGCAGTACTTC. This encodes CASSAQGRPYEQYF.